These 3 T cell receptor beta chains originate from one sample sequenced in a study of pediatric ulcerative colitis. Repertoires were generated with immunoSEQ multiplex PCR, while TCRdb's copy carries only in-frame clones and drops some. Here the sample spans roughly 64,000 clones, approximately 87% being singletons. The sample consisted of blood. These receptors were collected from a boy between 10 and 17 years old with severe ulcerative colitis.

The chain joins TRBV4-3 to TRBJ1-6, with no clear D. V was trimmed by 0 bases and J by 13 bases, leaving 10 bases between them. The germline CDR1 and CDR2 sequences are LGHNA and YSLEER. The CDR3 has 13 residues. CDR3 amino acids: CASSQELGSPLHF. The CDR3 region has the DNA TGCGCCAGCAGCCAAGAGTTGGGATCCCCCCTCCACTTT.

This chain uses TRBV6-6 with TRBJ2-7; D might be TRBD2 (6 bases). Trimming pared 0 bases from V and 5 bases from J, leaving 11 bases between. The CDR3 has 14 residues. The germline CDR1 and CDR2 sequences are MNHNY and SVGAGI (reference sequence). The CDR3 DNA reads as TGTGCCAGCAGTTACTCGGGCGGGGCGGACGAGCAGTACTTC. Its protein product is CASSYSGGADEQYF.

The rearrangement uses TRBV9 and TRBJ2-1; D remains unclear. V shed 0 bases and J shed 8 bases, with 3 bases lying between them. Germline assignment: CDR1 SGDLS and CDR2 YYNGEE. The CDR3 has 11 amino acids. The CDR3 bases are TGTGCCAGCAGCGTAGAGGATGAGCAGTTCTTC. As protein: CASSVEDEQFF.